The 22 T cell receptor beta chains reported below all come from one sample, sequenced in a study of cytotoxic CD8 clonotypes in ibrutinib-treated CLL. Clones were read by immunoSEQ multiplex PCR, and TCRdb kept only the in-frame ones, dropping some. The data show about 24,000 clones, roughly 74% seen once. The input for sequencing was PBMCs, taken after 12 months of ibrutinib treatment. These receptors all come from a human donor with chronic lymphocytic leukemia.

The V gene is TRBV11-1, the J gene TRBJ2-5; TRBD1 agrees at 7 bases. CDR3 length: 13 residues. CDR1 SGHAT and CDR2 FQDESV come from the germline V gene (reference sequence). Trimming at V came to 3 bases and at J to 11 bases, leaving 9 bases not matched to a gene. Written as DNA, the CDR3 is TGTGCCAGCAGCTTCCGACAGGGCCTTTCACAGTACTTC. Its protein is CASSFRQGLSQYF.

This sequence joins TRBV28 and TRBJ2-4; maybe TRBD2 (6 bases). This CDR3 spans 15 amino acids. Germline CDR1 and CDR2: MDHEN and SYDVKM. V lost 5 bases and J 0 bases, leaving 11 bases between the germline ends. Here the CDR3 DNA reads TGTGCCAGCAGTCCTTGGGACTTAGCCAAAAACATTCAGTACTTC. This codes for CASSPWDLAKNIQYF.

The chain employs TRBV5-1 and TRBJ2-1; D possibly corresponds to TRBD2 (7 bases). The V and J ends lost 2 bases and 7 bases respectively, with 16 bases between them. CDR1 SGHRS and CDR2 YFSETQ come from the germline V gene. This CDR3 has 15 residues. In DNA form, the CDR3 reads TGCGCCAGCAGCTTCGGGGGGCGCGGGCTGAATGAGCAGTTCTTC. The encoded protein is CASSFGGRGLNEQFF.

The V gene is TRBV30, the J gene TRBJ1-1, with TRBD1 identical over 8 bases. CDR1 and CDR2 from the germline V gene are GTSNPN and SVGIG (reference sequence). There are 15 residues in the CDR3. V shed 4 bases, J shed 1 base, and the junction held 8 bases outside the gene matches. CDR3 amino acids: CAWKGPGTGNTEAFF. In DNA, the CDR3 is TGTGCCTGGAAGGGGCCCGGGACAGGGAACACTGAAGCTTTCTTT.

This clone was picked up many times. The V and J genes are TRBV7-3 and TRBJ2-2; the match to TRBD1 covers 8 bases. V lost 8 bases and J lost 6; bases outside the gene matches: 23. Per the germline V gene, CDR1 is SGHTA and CDR2 is FQGTGA. The CDR3 totals 19 residues. The CDR3: CASAKRNPQTGDSAGELFF. The CDR3 DNA reads as TGTGCCAGCGCCAAGCGGAACCCTCAGACAGGGGATAGTGCCGGGGAGCTGTTTTTT. The full variable domain, its missing parts supplied by reference TRBV7-3 and TRBJ2-2, is GAGVSQTPSNKVTEKGKYVELRCDPISGHTALYWYRQSLGQGPEFLIYFQGTGAADDSGLPNDRFFAVRPEGSVSTLKIQRTERGDSAVYLCASAKRNPQTGDSAGELFFGEGSRLTVL.

The CDR3 DNA sequence: TGCGCCAGCAGCCAAGATGTGGGGTCTAGCAATCAGCCCCAGCATTTT. It codes for CASSQDVGSSNQPQHF. The rearrangement links TRBV4-3 to TRBJ1-5; D is unclear. Per germline, CDR1 LGHNA and CDR2 YSLEER. This CDR3 region has 16 residues. Trimming removed 0 bases from V and 0 bases from J, with 9 bases in between.

This clone showed up just once. The rearrangement uses TRBV7-2 and TRBJ2-7; D remains ambiguous. Trimming removed 1 base from V and 0 bases from J, with 7 bases in between. This CDR3 has 14 amino acids. Germline assignment: CDR1 SGHTA and CDR2 FQGNSA. As DNA, the CDR3 is TGTGCCAGCAGCTTAGATCAGGCCTCCTACGAGCAGTACTTC. The encoded protein is CASSLDQASYEQYF.

The chain employs TRBV28 and TRBJ2-7, with unresolved D. Looked up from germline, CDR1 is MDHEN and CDR2 is SYDVKM. This CDR3 has 13 amino acids. V lost 6 bases and J 2 bases, leaving 11 bases between the germline ends. In DNA form, the CDR3 reads TGTGCCAGCAGAGACCGGTTAGCCTACGAGCAGTACTTC. Amino acids: CASRDRLAYEQYF. Full variable domain (remainder filled in from reference TRBV28 and TRBJ2-7): DVKVTQSSRYLVKRTGEKVFLECVQDMDHENMFWYRQDPGLGLRLIYFSYDVKMKEKGDIPEGYSVSREKKERFSLILESASTNQTSMYLCASRDRLAYEQYFGPGTRLTVT.

This clone was counted only a few times. This chain uses TRBV7-2 with TRBJ2-2; D is uncertain. Per the germline V gene, CDR1 is SGHTA and CDR2 is FQGNSA. With 2 bases removed from V and 0 bases from J, the gap between germline ends came to 7 bases. The CDR3 is 15 residues long. The CDR3 DNA reads TGTGCCAGCAGCTTACGCTCCACGAACACCGGGGAGCTGTTTTTT. This gives the protein CASSLRSTNTGELFF.

This clone is labeled as large. This chain links TRBV5-1 with TRBJ1-1; perhaps TRBD1 as D (5 bases). The CDR3 runs to 15 residues. The germline gives CDR1 SGHRS, CDR2 YFSETQ. Trimming shortened V by 5 bases and J by 0 bases, and 14 bases separated the two germline ends. CDR3 sequence: CASRAGSYMNTEAFF. The CDR3 DNA follows: TGCGCCAGCAGGGCAGGGTCCTATATGAACACTGAAGCTTTCTTT.

This chain connects TRBV5-1 to TRBJ2-7; TRBD2 agrees at 16 bases. V shed 4 bases, J shed 5 bases, and the junction held 12 bases outside the gene matches. CDR1 and CDR2 from the germline V gene are SGHRS and YFSETQ. The CDR3 loop spans 18 amino acids. The CDR3 bases are TGCGCCAGCAGCGAGGGGACTAGCGGGGGGGCAAGAGCCCACGAGCAGTACTTC. It encodes CASSEGTSGGARAHEQYF.

This clone showed up just a few times. The V call is TRBV11-1, the J call TRBJ1-6; D not certain. The CDR3 consists of 15 residues. The germline gives CDR1 SGHAT, CDR2 FQDESV (reference sequence). V was shortened by 5 bases and J by 6 bases, with 14 bases between the two germline ends. The CDR3 nucleotides are TGTGCCAGCAGCCTAACACGCCTCGGTAATTCACCCCTCCACTTT. Translated: CASSLTRLGNSPLHF. The complete variable domain, with remaining parts taken from reference TRBV11-1 and TRBJ1-6, reads EAEVAQSPRYKITEKSQAVAFWCDPISGHATLYWYRQILGQGPELLVQFQDESVVDDSQLPKDRFSAERLKGVDSTLKIQPAELGDSAMYLCASSLTRLGNSPLHFGNGTRLTVT.

For the CDR3, the DNA is TGCGCCAGCAGCTTGGAAGGGGGACCTGGAACAGATACGCAGTATTTT. Encoded protein: CASSLEGGPGTDTQYF. This rearrangement joins TRBV5-1 to TRBJ2-3, with a tentative D call TRBD1 (6 bases). Trimming shortened V by 0 bases and J by 3 bases, and 14 bases separated the two germline ends. There are 16 residues in the CDR3. CDR1 SGHRS and CDR2 YFSETQ come from the germline V gene.

CDR3 coding DNA: TGTGCCAGCAGTTTCGACCCCAATAACTATGGCTACACCTTC. Amino acids: CASSFDPNNYGYTF. This chain joins TRBV27 and TRBJ1-2; D gene ambiguous. V was clipped by 3 bases and J by 1 base, with 9 bases between them. The CDR3 spans 14 residues. Germline CDR1 and CDR2: MNHEY and SMNVEV (reference sequence).

The chain joins TRBV5-4 to TRBJ2-6; TRBD1 aligns across 11 bases. Germline trimming cut 3 bases from V and 0 bases from J; bases unmatched to any gene: 2. This CDR3 region has 17 residues. CDR1 is SGHNT and CDR2 is YYREEE in the germline V gene (reference sequence). CDR3 protein: CASSSGQGASGANVLTF. For the CDR3, the DNA is TGTGCCAGCAGCTCCGGACAGGGGGCCTCTGGGGCCAACGTCCTGACTTTC.

The rearrangement joins TRBV28 to TRBJ1-4; TRBD1 is a possible D gene (6 bases). The germline V gene encodes CDR1 MDHEN and CDR2 SYDVKM. Trimming removed 7 bases from V and 4 bases from J, with 10 bases in between. CDR3 length equals 13 residues. The CDR3 loop is CASNRVVNEKLFF. CDR3 in DNA: TGTGCCAGCAACAGGGTTGTTAATGAAAAACTGTTTTTT.

This chain uses TRBV27 with TRBJ1-5, with a possible D match to TRBD1 (5 bases). The CDR3 runs 16 residues. Germline lookup yields CDR1 MNHEY and CDR2 SMNVEV (reference sequence). Deletions cut 1 base from V and 1 base from J, with 11 bases between. CDR3 DNA: TGTGCCAGCAGTTTATTAGGAGGGGAGAGCAATCAGCCCCAGCATTTT. Its translation is CASSLLGGESNQPQHF.

This clone was recorded a few times. V and J are TRBV30 and TRBJ2-1; no clear D gene. Germline values: CDR1 GTSNPN, CDR2 SVGIG (reference sequence). Trimming cost V 2 bases and J 0 bases, with 11 bases left between them. CDR3 size: 15 residues. The CDR3 spells CAWSSGFISYNEQFF. The DNA of the CDR3 is TGTGCCTGGAGTTCCGGGTTCATCTCCTACAATGAGCAGTTCTTC.

This chain uses TRBV30 with TRBJ1-4; D gene ambiguous. Trimming took off 1 base at V and 4 bases at J, with 7 bases between the two ends. CDR3 length: 13 amino acids. The germline V gene encodes CDR1 GTSNPN and CDR2 SVGIG (reference sequence). CDR3 protein: CAWSGIDNEKLFF. CDR3 bases: TGTGCCTGGAGTGGTATTGATAATGAAAAACTGTTTTTT.

The chain has TRBV29-1 and TRBJ2-5; 14 positions match TRBD2. CDR3 length equals 14 residues. The V segment lost 6 bases and the J segment 5 bases; nucleotides outside the gene matches: 5. Germline V gives CDR1 SQVTM, CDR2 ANQGSEA. The CDR3 region is CSVGTSGGWETQYF. The DNA of the CDR3 is TGCAGCGTAGGGACTAGCGGGGGTTGGGAGACCCAGTACTTC.

The sample holds a few counts of this clone. This chain connects TRBV7-3 to TRBJ1-1; D might be TRBD1 (5 bases). The V gene's germline CDR1 is SGHTA and CDR2 FQGTGA. The length of the CDR3 is 13 residues. V was pared by 6 bases and J by 1 base, with 9 bases between. CDR3 sequence: CASRFDRNTEAFF. CDR3 DNA: TGTGCCAGCAGATTCGACAGGAACACTGAAGCTTTCTTT.

This clone was counted only a few times. The DNA for the CDR3 is TGTGCCAGCGCCGCGGGGGGCGTCGGTATCAGGGCTGAAGCTTTCTTT. This encodes CASAAGGVGIRAEAFF. The V gene is TRBV28, the J gene TRBJ1-1, with a weak D call TRBD1 (6 bases). CDR3 length equals 16 residues. Germline V gene sequence: CDR1 MDHEN, CDR2 SYDVKM. Trimming left V 8 bases short and J 6 bases short, with 25 bases between.